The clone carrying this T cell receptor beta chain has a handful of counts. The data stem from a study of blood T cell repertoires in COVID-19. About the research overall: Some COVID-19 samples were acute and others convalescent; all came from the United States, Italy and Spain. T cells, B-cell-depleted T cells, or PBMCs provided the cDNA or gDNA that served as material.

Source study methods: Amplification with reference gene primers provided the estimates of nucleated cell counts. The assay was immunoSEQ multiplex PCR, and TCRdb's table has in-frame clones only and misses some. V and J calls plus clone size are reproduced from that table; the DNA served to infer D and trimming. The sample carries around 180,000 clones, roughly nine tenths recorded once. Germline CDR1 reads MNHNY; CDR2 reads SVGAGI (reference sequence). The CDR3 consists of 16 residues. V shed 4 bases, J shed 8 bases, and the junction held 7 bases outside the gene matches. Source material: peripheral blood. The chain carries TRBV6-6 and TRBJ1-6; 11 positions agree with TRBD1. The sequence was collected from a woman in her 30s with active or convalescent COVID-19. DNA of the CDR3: TGTGCCAGCAGTTCTTTAGGACAGGGGGCTCATTCACCCCTCCACTTT. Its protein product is CASSSLGQGAHSPLHF.